This T cell receptor beta chain was sequenced in a study of cytomegalovirus exposure and HLA in healthy donors. Method: immunoSEQ multiplex PCR; TCRdb's copy keeps in-frame clones and lacks some. The sample lists tens of thousands of clones, roughly 83% occurring once. The sequence came from a woman aged 18-35 years in good health and CMV-seropositive. Sequenced material: PBMCs.

CDR3 protein: CASSLFGGLYNSPLHF. The CDR3 DNA follows: TGCGCCAGCAGCTTGTTCGGGGGGCTCTATAATTCACCCCTCCACTTT. The chain employs TRBV5-1 and TRBJ1-6, with a weak D call TRBD1 (6 bases). This CDR3 is built from 16 residues. Germline CDR1 and CDR2: SGHRS and YFSETQ. V dropped 1 base and J dropped 3 bases, with 11 bases sitting between them. The entire variable domain, with the rest obtained from reference TRBV5-1 and TRBJ1-6, is as follows: KAGVTQTPRYLIKTRGQQVTLSCSPISGHRSVSWYQQTPGQGLQFLFEYFSETQRNKGNFPGRFSGRQFSNSRSEMNVSTLELGDSALYLCASSLFGGLYNSPLHFGNGTRLTVT.